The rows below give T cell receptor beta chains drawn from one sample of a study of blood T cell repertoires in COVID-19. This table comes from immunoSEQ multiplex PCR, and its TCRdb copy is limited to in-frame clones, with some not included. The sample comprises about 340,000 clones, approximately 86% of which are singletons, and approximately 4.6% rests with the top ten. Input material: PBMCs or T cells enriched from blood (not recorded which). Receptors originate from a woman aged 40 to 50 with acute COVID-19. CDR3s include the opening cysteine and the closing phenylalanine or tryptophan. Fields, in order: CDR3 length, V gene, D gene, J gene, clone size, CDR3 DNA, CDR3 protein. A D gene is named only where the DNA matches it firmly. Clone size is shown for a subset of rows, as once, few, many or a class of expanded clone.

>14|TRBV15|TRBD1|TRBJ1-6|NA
TGTGCCACCAGCAGAAAACAGGGGCGGGGACCCCTCCACTTT
CATSRKQGRGPLHF
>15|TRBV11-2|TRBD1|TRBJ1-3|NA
TGTGCCAGCAGCGTCGGGACAGATACTGGAAACACCATATATTTT
CASSVGTDTGNTIYF
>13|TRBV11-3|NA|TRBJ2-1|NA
TGTGCCAGCAGCTTAGAGGAGGGGAATGAGCAGTTCTTC
CASSLEEGNEQFF
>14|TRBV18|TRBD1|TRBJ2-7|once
TGTGCCAGCTCACCTCAGGGGGCTCTTGGGGAGCAGTACTTC
CASSPQGALGEQYF
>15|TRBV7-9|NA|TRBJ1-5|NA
TGTGCCAGCAGCTTAGCGCGGGCAGGGGATCAGCCCCAGCATTTT
CASSLARAGDQPQHF
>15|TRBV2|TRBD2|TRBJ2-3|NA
TGTGCCAGCAGTCCTAAAGCGGGAGGTTCAGATACGCAGTATTTT
CASSPKAGGSDTQYF
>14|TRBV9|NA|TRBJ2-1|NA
TGTGCCAGCAGCAAAAGGACTGATGGCGATGAGCAGTTCTTC
CASSKRTDGDEQFF
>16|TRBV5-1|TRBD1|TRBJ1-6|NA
TGCGCCAGCAGCGTGGAACCGGGACAGGGTACTTCACCCCTCCACTTT
CASSVEPGQGTSPLHF
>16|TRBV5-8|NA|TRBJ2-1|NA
TGTGCCAGCAGCTTGGGCAGGGTGGGTTACGTCAATGAGCAGTTCTTC
CASSLGRVGYVNEQFF
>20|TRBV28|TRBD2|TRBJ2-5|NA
TGTGCCAGCAGTTTATATGGACTAGCGGTAGATATCCCAATAGAGGAGACCCAGTACTTC
CASSLYGLAVDIPIEETQYF
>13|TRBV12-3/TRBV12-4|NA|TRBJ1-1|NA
TGTGCCAGCAGTCGATCGGCCTTAGGCGGAGCTTTCTTT
CASSRSALGGAFF
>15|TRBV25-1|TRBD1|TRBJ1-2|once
TGTGCCAGCAGTGATCAGGACAGGGGGCGTGACGGCTACACCTTC
CASSDQDRGRDGYTF
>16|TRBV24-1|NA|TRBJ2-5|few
TGTGCCACCAGTGATTGGCCCAGACAGGACCAAGAGACCCAGTACTTC
CATSDWPRQDQETQYF
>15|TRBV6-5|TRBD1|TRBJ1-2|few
TGTGCCAGCTACATTAGACAGGGTGGGGATTATGGCTACACCTTC
CASYIRQGGDYGYTF
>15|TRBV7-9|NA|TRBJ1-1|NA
TGTGCCAGCAGCTTGACAGCCGGGGGAAACACTGAAGCTTTCTTT
CASSLTAGGNTEAFF
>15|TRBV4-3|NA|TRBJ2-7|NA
TGCGCCAGCAGCCAAGACTTGTCCCCTCTCTACGAGCAGTACTTC
CASSQDLSPLYEQYF
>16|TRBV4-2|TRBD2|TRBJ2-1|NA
TGTGCCAGCAGCCAAGTGAGCGGGAGGATGGACAATGAGCAGTTCTTC
CASSQVSGRMDNEQFF
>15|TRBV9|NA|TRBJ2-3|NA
TGTGCCAGCAGCGTAGCTTCCAGCGCCAGAGATACGCAGTATTTT
CASSVASSARDTQYF
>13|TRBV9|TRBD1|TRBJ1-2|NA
TGTGCCAGCAGCGCTGGGACAGGCGTAGGCTACACCTTC
CASSAGTGVGYTF
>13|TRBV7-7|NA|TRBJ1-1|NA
TGTGCCAGCAGCTTAAAGCAGGGAACTGAAGCTTTCTTT
CASSLKQGTEAFF
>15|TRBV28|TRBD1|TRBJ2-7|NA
TGTGCCAGCAGTTCCAGGACAGGGTGGAGAGACGAGCAGTACTTC
CASSSRTGWRDEQYF
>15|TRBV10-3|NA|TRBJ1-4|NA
TGTGCCATCAGTGAGCGCAGGGGCGGAGATGAAAAACTGTTTTTT
CAISERRGGDEKLFF
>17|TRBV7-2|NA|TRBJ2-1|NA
TGTGCCAGCAGCTTAGCGGGATCGGGGGGCCGGTACAATGAGCAGTTCTTC
CASSLAGSGGRYNEQFF
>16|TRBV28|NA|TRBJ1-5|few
TGTGCCAGCAGTTTAGGAGGGCAGCCGGCGGGTCAGCCCCAGCATTTT
CASSLGGQPAGQPQHF
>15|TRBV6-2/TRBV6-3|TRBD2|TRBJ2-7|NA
TGTGCCAGCAGTCGGGGACTAGCGGAACTCTACGAGCAGTACTTC
CASSRGLAELYEQYF
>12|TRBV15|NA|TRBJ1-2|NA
TGTGCCACCAGCCCCGGGGGGGATGGCTACACCTTC
CATSPGGDGYTF
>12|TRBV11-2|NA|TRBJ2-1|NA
TGTGCCAGCAGCCGAGTTGCGAATGAGCAGTTCTTC
CASSRVANEQFF
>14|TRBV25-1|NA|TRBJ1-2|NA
TGTGCCAGCAGTGAGCCAGGCCTTAACTATGGCTACACCTTC
CASSEPGLNYGYTF
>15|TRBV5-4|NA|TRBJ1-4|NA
TGTGCCAGCAGCCTCGAGCCGGGGGTTGGTGAAAAACTGTTTTTT
CASSLEPGVGEKLFF
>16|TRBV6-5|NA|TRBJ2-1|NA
TGTGCCAGCAGTTCCTCCACTAGAACGCCCTACAATGAGCAGTTCTTC
CASSSSTRTPYNEQFF
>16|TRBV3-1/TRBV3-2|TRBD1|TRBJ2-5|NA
TGTGCCAGCAGCCTTTCCGGACAGGTCGATCGGGAGACCCAGTACTTC
CASSLSGQVDRETQYF
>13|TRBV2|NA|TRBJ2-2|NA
TGTGCCAGCAGTGAAAGCCCTCCCGGGGAGCTGTTTTTT
CASSESPPGELFF
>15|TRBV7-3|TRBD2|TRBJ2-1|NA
TGTGCCAGCAGCCTCACCGGGACTATCGACAATGAGCAGTTCTTC
CASSLTGTIDNEQFF